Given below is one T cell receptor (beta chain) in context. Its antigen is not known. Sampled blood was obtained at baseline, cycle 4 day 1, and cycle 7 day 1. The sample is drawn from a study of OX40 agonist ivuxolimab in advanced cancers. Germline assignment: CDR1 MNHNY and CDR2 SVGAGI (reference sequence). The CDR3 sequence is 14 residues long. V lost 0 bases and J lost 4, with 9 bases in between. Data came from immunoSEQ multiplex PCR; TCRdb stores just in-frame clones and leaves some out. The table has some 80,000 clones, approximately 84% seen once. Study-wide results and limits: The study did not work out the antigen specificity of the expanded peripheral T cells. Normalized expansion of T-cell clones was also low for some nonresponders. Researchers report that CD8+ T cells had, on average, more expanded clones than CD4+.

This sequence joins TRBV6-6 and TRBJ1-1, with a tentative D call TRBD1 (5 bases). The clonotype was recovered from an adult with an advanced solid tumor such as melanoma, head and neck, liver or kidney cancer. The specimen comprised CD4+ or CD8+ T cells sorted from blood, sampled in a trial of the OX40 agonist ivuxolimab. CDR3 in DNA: TGTGCCAGCAGTTACTCCGGGGGTCCCACTGAAGCTTTCTTT. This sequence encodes CASSYSGGPTEAFF.